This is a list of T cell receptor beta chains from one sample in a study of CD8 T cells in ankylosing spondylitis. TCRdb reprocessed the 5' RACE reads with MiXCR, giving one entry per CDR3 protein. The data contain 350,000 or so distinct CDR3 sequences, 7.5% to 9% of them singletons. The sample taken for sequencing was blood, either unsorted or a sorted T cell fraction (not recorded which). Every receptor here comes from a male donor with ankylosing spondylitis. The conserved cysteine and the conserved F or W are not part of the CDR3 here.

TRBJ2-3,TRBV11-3,ASSLGSGRATGDTQY
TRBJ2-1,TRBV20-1,SATAGTSGRNSYNEQF
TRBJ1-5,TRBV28,ASSQGSTQPQH
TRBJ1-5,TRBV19,ASQNGAGNQPQH
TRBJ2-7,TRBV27,ASSFLQGYEQY
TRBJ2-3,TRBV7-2,ASSVLAGFTDTQY
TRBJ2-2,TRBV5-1,ASSPTGGKVRELF
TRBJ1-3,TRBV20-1,SAEDKGNTIY
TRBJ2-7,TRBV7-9,ASRAPGQAGEQY
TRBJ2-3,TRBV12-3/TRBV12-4,ASRPGLSTDTQY
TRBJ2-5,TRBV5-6,ASSTFGQGGQETQY
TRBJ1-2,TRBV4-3,ASSQEDSSMLYPNYGYT
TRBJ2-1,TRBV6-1,ASSTTLSSYNEQF
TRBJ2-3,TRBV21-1,ASSPRRDTDTQY
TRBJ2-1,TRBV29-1,SVGTSAYNEQF
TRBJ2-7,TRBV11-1,ASSRRGTSGAYEQY
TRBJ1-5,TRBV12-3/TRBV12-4,ASSPDREPQH
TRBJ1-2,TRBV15,ATSRDRGGNYGYT
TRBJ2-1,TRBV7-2,ASSLAGTGKQQF
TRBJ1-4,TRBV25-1,ASSQRDGTNEKLF
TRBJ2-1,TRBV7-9,ASSLDVNNEQF
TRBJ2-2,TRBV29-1,SVLGGEPGELF
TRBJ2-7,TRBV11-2,ASSSGDRGPVDEQY
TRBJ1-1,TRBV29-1,SVGDYNYRTAGGAF